These 31 T cell receptor beta chains were all obtained from the same sample, sequenced in a study of shared clonotypes between healthy human individuals. Only in-frame clones appear in the TCRdb table, and some are missing; sequencing was by immunoSEQ multiplex PCR. The sample includes a few million clones, more than 90% of them seen just once. Sequencing was carried out using naive CD4+ T cells sorted from blood. Documented subset: CD45RA+ positively selected. All receptors derive from a man between 18 and 35 years old in good health.

With regard to this clone: Other nucleotide sequences from this sample produce the same CDR3. This chain links TRBV20-1 with TRBJ2-4; D is ambiguous. V lost 7 bases and J lost 0, with 4 bases in between. This CDR3 region has 11 residues. Germline assignment: CDR1 DFQATT and CDR2 SNEGSKA (reference sequence). CDR3 in DNA: TGCAGTGTCCTAGCCAAAAACATTCAGTACTTC. This encodes CSVLAKNIQYF.

The chain links TRBV7-2 to TRBJ1-1, with TRBD1 as a possible D gene (5 bases). CDR1 and CDR2 from the germline V gene are SGHTA and FQGNSA. The CDR3 runs to 14 residues. V lost 1 base and J lost 2, with 8 bases in between. In nucleotides, the CDR3 is TGTGCCAGCAGCTTAGGACAGAGTAACACTGAAGCTTTCTTT. Translating gives CASSLGQSNTEAFF.

The chain has TRBV29-1 and TRBJ1-4; D is ambiguous. This CDR3 contains 12 residues. V was cut by 7 bases and J by 3 bases, with 9 bases left in between. CDR1 is SQVTM, CDR2 ANQGSEA, per germline. The CDR3, as DNA: TGCAGCGGAGGCGCAGCTAATGAAAAACTGTTTTTT. It specifies CSGGAANEKLFF.

V and J are TRBV5-4 and TRBJ2-7; TRBD1 matches at 7 bases. The CDR3 extends over 14 amino acids. V lost 3 bases to trimming and J lost 0 bases; unmatched junction nucleotides: 3. CDR1 and CDR2 from the germline V gene are SGHNT and YYREEE (reference sequence). CDR3 region: CASSSRDSSYEQYF. The CDR3 DNA follows: TGTGCCAGCAGCTCCCGGGACAGCTCCTACGAGCAGTACTTC.

This sequence joins TRBV18 and TRBJ1-3; D is undetermined. In germline, CDR1 is KGHSH, CDR2 LQKENI. V was trimmed by 4 bases and J by 8 bases, leaving 24 bases between them. This CDR3 comprises 17 residues. The CDR3 region is CASSRPLYTELGDTIYF. The CDR3 bases are TGTGCCAGCTCACGACCTCTCTACACTGAGCTTGGGGACACCATATATTTT.

V is TRBV13 and J is TRBJ1-2; tentative D call: TRBD1 (6 bases). Germline CDR1 is PRHDT and CDR2 is FYEKMQ (reference sequence). V was cut by 6 bases and J by 2 bases, with 10 bases left in between. The CDR3 runs 13 residues. CDR3 residues: CASRADRNYGYTF. As DNA, the CDR3 is TGTGCCAGCAGAGCGGACAGAAACTATGGCTACACCTTC.

In the case of this clone: At the DNA level, this CDR3 is encoded by other sequences in the same sample as well. The rearrangement links TRBV7-2 to TRBJ2-2; no definite D call. V was cut by 3 bases and J by 5 bases, with 10 bases left in between. Per the germline V gene, CDR1 is SGHTA and CDR2 is FQGNSA. This CDR3 region has 14 residues. CDR3 in amino acids: CASSLASRTGELFF. CDR3 bases: TGTGCCAGCAGCTTGGCATCCCGGACCGGGGAGCTGTTTTTT.

The chain has TRBV10-3 and TRBJ1-1, with D possibly TRBD1 on 5 matching bases. CDR1 is ENHRY and CDR2 is SYGVKD in the germline V gene. V was cut by 5 bases and J by 1 base, with 11 bases left in between. The CDR3 length is 14 residues. Here the CDR3 reads CAISPGDPNTEAFF. In DNA form, the CDR3 reads TGTGCCATCAGTCCCGGGGACCCGAACACTGAAGCTTTCTTT.

This chain connects TRBV6-5 to TRBJ2-2, with 8 bases aligning to TRBD1. The CDR3 contains 16 residues. The germline CDR1 and CDR2 sequences are MNHEY and SVGAGI. The junction had 7 bases not matched to a gene; V was cut back by 4 bases and J by 3 bases. This chain's CDR3 is CASSSQGQGDTGELFF. DNA of the CDR3: TGTGCCAGCAGTTCCCAAGGACAGGGCGACACCGGGGAGCTGTTTTTT.

The V call is TRBV30, the J call TRBJ1-1, with D unresolved. Trimming removed 0 bases at V and 3 bases at J, with 14 bases between. Germline V gene data show CDR1 as GTSNPN and CDR2 as SVGIG (reference sequence). This CDR3 region has 15 residues. DNA of the CDR3: TGTGCCTGGAGTGTACACGGAGGGATGGACACTGAAGCTTTCTTT. Protein: CAWSVHGGMDTEAFF.

The chain has TRBV5-1 and TRBJ2-7; 10 bases map to TRBD2. The CDR3 loop spans 17 amino acids. Germline trimming cut 4 bases from V and 2 bases from J; bases unmatched to any gene: 12. Germline V CDR1 and CDR2: SGHRS, YFSETQ. CDR3 sequence (DNA): TGCGCCAGCAGCCCGGCCGGGACTAGCGAATTACCCTACGAGCAGTACTTC. Amino acids: CASSPAGTSELPYEQYF.

V usage is TRBV7-2 and J usage is TRBJ2-2, with D tentatively TRBD2 (6 bases). V was trimmed by 0 bases and J by 4 bases, leaving 12 bases between them. This CDR3 has 16 residues. CDR1 and CDR2 from the germline V gene are SGHTA and FQGNSA. The CDR3 is CASSLAGGVSTGELFF. The CDR3 DNA reads TGTGCCAGCAGCTTAGCGGGGGGAGTGTCCACCGGGGAGCTGTTTTTT. The full variable domain, its missing parts supplied by reference TRBV7-2 and TRBJ2-2, is GAGVSQSPSNKVTEKGKDVELRCDPISGHTALYWYRQSLGQGLEFLIYFQGNSAPDKSGLPSDRFSAERTGGSVSTLTIQRTQQEDSAVYLCASSLAGGVSTGELFFGEGSRLTVL.

This rearrangement joins TRBV28 to TRBJ1-4, with D possibly TRBD1 on 5 matching bases. The CDR3 is 19 residues long. Germline V gene data show CDR1 as MDHEN and CDR2 as SYDVKM. The germline V and J ends were trimmed by 7 bases and 0 bases, with 24 bases remaining between them. Here the CDR3 DNA reads TGTGCCAGCATACCCCAGATGTTGGGGGGGTTACCAACTAATGAAAAACTGTTTTTT. Its protein is CASIPQMLGGLPTNEKLFF.

Note on this clone: Other nucleotide sequences in the sample specify the same CDR3. V usage is TRBV7-8 and J usage is TRBJ2-7, with TRBD2 matching over 11 bases. The CDR3 is made up of 15 amino acids. Germline loops: CDR1 SGHVS, CDR2 FQNEAQ. V shed 5 bases, J shed 1 base, and the junction held 4 bases outside the gene matches. For the CDR3, the DNA is TGTGCCAGCAGCCTAGGGACTAGCGGATCCTACGAGCAGTACTTC. This encodes CASSLGTSGSYEQYF.

V usage is TRBV28 and J usage is TRBJ1-1; weak D call: TRBD1 (6 bases). This CDR3 is built from 11 residues. Germline CDR1 is MDHEN and CDR2 is SYDVKM. The V gene lost 6 bases and the J gene lost 9 bases, with 11 bases spanning the gap. The CDR3 nucleotides are TGTGCCAGCAGAACACAGGGACAAGCTTTCTTT. Residues: CASRTQGQAFF.

This rearrangement joins TRBV19 to TRBJ1-4; no clear D gene. V was cut by 2 bases and J by 2 bases, with 3 bases left in between. The CDR3 runs 13 residues. The germline V gene has CDR1 LNHDA and CDR2 SQIVND (reference sequence). CDR3 sequence: CASSIPTNEKLFF. The CDR3 DNA is TGTGCCAGTAGTATACCGACTAATGAAAAACTGTTTTTT.

The chain carries TRBV6-5 and TRBJ1-4; D unclear. The CDR3 length is 14 residues. The germline V gene has CDR1 MNHEY and CDR2 SVGAGI. Trimming took 1 base from V and 8 from J, leaving 11 bases between them. The CDR3: CASSYLAGGEKLFF. DNA of the CDR3: TGTGCCAGCAGTTACTTGGCAGGAGGGGAAAAACTGTTTTTT.

The CDR3 loop is CASSQTGIYEQYF. CDR3 DNA sequence: TGTGCCAGCAGCCAAACCGGGATCTACGAGCAGTACTTC. The rearrangement links TRBV7-9 to TRBJ2-7, with D possibly matching TRBD2 (5 bases). The CDR3 has 13 residues. Trimming shortened V by 5 bases and J by 3 bases, and 11 bases separated the two germline ends. Germline CDR1 is SEHNR and CDR2 is FQNEAQ (reference sequence).

The V call is TRBV12-5, the J call TRBJ2-3, with 10 bases that match TRBD2. The length of the CDR3 is 22 residues. J lost 6 bases, V lost 0 bases, and 24 bases had no gene match. Germline assignment: CDR1 LGHNT and CDR2 FRNRAP. DNA for the CDR3: TGTGCTAGTGGTTTGGTAAAAGGGATTCGAGAGGCTCTAGCGGGAGTAGCCGATACGCAGTATTTT. This sequence encodes CASGLVKGIREALAGVADTQYF.

The rearrangement links TRBV7-8 to TRBJ2-7; 11 nucleotides line up with TRBD2. Trimming cost V 6 bases and J 2 bases; bases outside gene matches: 15. The CDR3 runs 18 residues. Germline CDR1 reads SGHVS; CDR2 reads FQNEAQ. CDR3 DNA sequence: TGTGCCAGCAGAAAAGACTTCTCTAGCGGGAGGTTAACCTACGAGCAGTACTTC. Encoded protein: CASRKDFSSGRLTYEQYF. The full variable domain, with the rest looked up from reference TRBV7-8 and TRBJ2-7, is GAGVSQSPRYKVAKRGQDVALRCDPISGHVSLFWYQQALGQGPEFLTYFQNEAQLDKSGLPSDRFFAERPEGSVSTLKIQRTQQEDSAVYLCASRKDFSSGRLTYEQYFGPGTRLTVT.

The CDR3 coding sequence is TGTGCCAGCAGTTACTCGAGCCGGGATGAGCAGTTCTTC. Residues: CASSYSSRDEQFF. The rearrangement links TRBV6-5 to TRBJ2-1, with D unresolved. Trimming took off 0 bases at V and 8 bases at J, with 8 bases between the two ends. From germline, CDR1 is MNHEY and CDR2 SVGAGI. The CDR3 loop spans 13 amino acids.

This clone was counted once. J is TRBJ2-7 and V is TRBV27; no clear D. CDR1 MNHEY and CDR2 SMNVEV come from the germline V gene (reference sequence). V was cut by 0 bases and J by 2 bases, with 8 bases left in between. The CDR3 runs 14 residues. Here the CDR3 reads CASSLSASAYEQYF. The CDR3 DNA is TGTGCCAGCAGTTTATCGGCGAGCGCCTACGAGCAGTACTTC.

CDR3 sequence reads: CASSPRQSGRTGELFF. In DNA, the CDR3 is TGTGCCAGCAGTCCCAGACAGTCCGGACGGACCGGGGAGCTGTTTTTT. The V and J genes are TRBV28 and TRBJ2-2; tentative D call: TRBD1 (5 bases). Germline V gene lookup returns CDR1 MDHEN and CDR2 SYDVKM. CDR3 length: 16 residues. Trimming removed 5 bases from V and 5 bases from J, with 18 bases in between.

The chain joins TRBV28 to TRBJ1-4, with D perhaps matching TRBD1 (6 bases). The CDR3 has 16 amino acids. CDR1 and CDR2 (germline): MDHEN, SYDVKM. Trimming left V 1 base short and J 5 bases short, with 14 bases between. The CDR3 DNA follows: TGTGCCAGCAGTTTATACCGTTCAGGGGCGAATGAAAAACTGTTTTTT. Amino acid sequence: CASSLYRSGANEKLFF.

The V call is TRBV5-6, the J call TRBJ2-7; TRBD2 is a possible D gene (6 bases). Trimming left V 0 bases short and J 0 bases short, with 13 bases between. This CDR3 is built from 16 residues. The germline V gene has CDR1 SGHDT and CDR2 YYEEEE. The CDR3: CASSLERGVRSYEQYF. The CDR3 DNA reads as TGTGCCAGCAGCTTGGAGCGCGGGGTCCGCTCCTACGAGCAGTACTTC.

This clone was observed a single time. The chain has TRBV10-2 and TRBJ1-3, with D perhaps TRBD1 (6 bases). CDR3 length: 14 residues. Trimming took off 4 bases at V and 2 bases at J, with 9 bases between the two ends. Germline CDR1 is WSHSY and CDR2 is SAAADI. The CDR3, as DNA: TGCGCCAGCAGTGCCCGGACAGCTGGAAACACCATATATTTT. Translated: CASSARTAGNTIYF.

The CDR3 here is CATSPRQGGSYEQYF. Written as DNA, the CDR3 is TGTGCCACCAGCCCGCGGCAGGGAGGTTCCTACGAGCAGTACTTC. The chain links TRBV15 to TRBJ2-7, with D tentatively TRBD2 (6 bases). Trimming took 5 bases from V and 1 from J, leaving 15 bases between them. Germline V lookup: CDR1 LNHNV, CDR2 YYDKDF (reference sequence). This CDR3 region has 15 residues.

The chain combines TRBV28 with TRBJ1-5; 8 bases align to TRBD1. In germline, CDR1 is MDHEN, CDR2 SYDVKM. The CDR3 extends over 16 amino acids. V was pared by 3 bases and J by 7 bases, with 11 bases of the junction left unmatched. The CDR3 DNA sequence: TGTGCCAGCAGTTTCCGCATAACAGGGGGACGGCAGCCCCAGCATTTT. Amino acid sequence: CASSFRITGGRQPQHF.

This clone was detected once. V is TRBV7-2 and J is TRBJ2-5; D possibly uses TRBD1 or TRBD2 (5 bases each). Trimming left V 4 bases short and J 4 bases short, with 13 bases between. This CDR3 spans 14 amino acids. In germline, CDR1 is SGHTA, CDR2 FQGNSA. In nucleotides, the CDR3 is TGTGCCAGCAGCTCCGGGTCGAGGGGAGAGACCCAGTACTTC. This sequence encodes CASSSGSRGETQYF.

The chain recombines TRBV13 with TRBJ2-2; the match to TRBD2 covers 8 bases. Germline values: CDR1 PRHDT, CDR2 FYEKMQ (reference sequence). The CDR3 sequence is 16 residues long. The J segment lost 3 bases and the V segment lost 2 bases, leaving 5 bases of the junction unmatched. The CDR3 is CASSLKPGGYTGELFF. The DNA for the CDR3 is TGTGCCAGCAGCTTAAAACCGGGGGGGTACACCGGGGAGCTGTTTTTT.

The rearrangement uses TRBV4-1 and TRBJ1-6, with a tentative D call TRBD1 (5 bases). Trimming cost V 3 bases and J 9 bases, with 18 bases left between them. The CDR3 is made up of 16 amino acids. CDR1 is MGHRA and CDR2 is YSYEKL in the germline V gene. DNA for the CDR3: TGCGCCAGCAGCCAGGATGGGACCGAAAAATTTTCACCCCTCCACTTT. Amino acids: CASSQDGTEKFSPLHF.